This T cell receptor beta chain appears in the sequencing data of a study of T cells in Graves' hyperthyroidism and ophthalmopathy (dated by TCRdb to between 2017 and 2020). Background on the whole study: Peripheral blood was collected at initial diagnosis, before any treatment. In addition, the study compared T-cell repertoires in thyroid tissue and in blood from roughly six Graves' hyperthyroidism patients. The roughly 90 discovery patients were divided at random into training and test sets in a 7:3 ratio. To identify TCR V-J signatures that set the groups apart, the researchers used a discovery cohort of more than 95 patients, made up of approximately 43 with Graves' ophthalmopathy and around 58 with stable Graves' hyperthyroidism. The paper reports TCR Vbeta CDR3 sequencing of over 120 peripheral blood samples: around 45 ophthalmopathy, fewer than 85 hyperthyroidism and approximately 17 progressor patients. Once sampling was done, hyperthyroidism patients were given methimazole at a starting dose of 30 mg daily, whereas ophthalmopathy patients were given high-dose intravenous methylprednisolone. An independent validation cohort of 18 to 20 hyperthyroidism patients and approximately 15 patients who later progressed to ophthalmopathy tested prospective prediction of ophthalmopathy. The full study reports these points: In validation, the model predicted progression to ophthalmopathy a median of around six months before onset, with about 71% sensitivity and 72.22% specificity. Sample size was not statistically predetermined, and investigators were not blinded to group allocation. Most expanded thyroid clonotypes (frequency above 0.001) were also detected in blood, suggesting blood repertoires may reflect thyroid immune responses. In cross-validation, a model built on a 13 V-J signature told ophthalmopathy apart from stable hyperthyroidism with approximately 90% sensitivity and roughly 81% specificity, and in testing the same model reached 80%/75%.

The TCR beta CDR3 regions were amplified from the RNA transcripts. For the first round of RT-PCR on the TCR CDR3, the HTBI primer set was used together with the Qiagen OneStep RT-PCR kit. Libraries were constructed in a second round of multiplex PCR, after which size selection and purification were performed. Libraries were sequenced paired-end with 100 bp reads on an Illumina HiSeq2000. The authors' pipeline ran thus. Raw data were processed with SOAPnuke, discarding reads with adapters, uncalled bases, mean Phred below 15, or no exact constant-primer or identifier match. COPE v1.2.5 was used to merge high-quality paired reads, and clonotypes were defined as unique nucleotide sequences. MiTCR v1.1 was used to align clonotypes to the IMGT TRBV, TRBD and TRBJ reference segments. Analysis was restricted to V-J combinations with a frequency above 0.0001, which covered approximately 99% of repertoires. The TCS score was defined as F50 (clonal expansion) divided by E x V (chaos), with BLOSUM62-based TCRdist calculated between CDR3 peptides within each V-J. Welch's t-statistics and random forest reduced 500 to 550 V-J features to under 15, which were used in a naive Bayes classifier (R e1071). In TCRdb, the public reads were trimmed at Q25 with fastp and aligned with MiXCR, with productive beta chains retained. Each entry merges the rows of one CDR3 protein and shows their most common DNA and genes. The V and J calls follow TCRdb's processing rather than the paper's. Here the sample has 350,000 to 400,000 distinct CDR3 sequences; approximately 15% occur a single time. Jointly, the top ten make up approximately 11% of the sample.

A patient counted as having stable Graves' hyperthyroidism if no progression to ophthalmopathy occurred over 18 months of follow-up. Hyperthyroidism patients were newly diagnosed, with disease duration under 2 months, and aged 18 to 65 years. The study excluded patients with uncontrolled infections, other autoimmune diseases, pregnancy or lactation. Diagnoses relied on clinical symptoms, serum thyroxine and TRAb, thyroid ultrasound and orbital computed tomography. PBMCs were separated from over 9 ml of fresh peripheral blood using Ficoll-Paque density gradient centrifugation. Trizol reagent was used to extract total RNA, and RNA quality was then checked on an Agilent 2100 Bioanalyzer. Based on the germline V gene, the CDR1 and CDR2 sequences are SGHRS and YFSETQ. Measured from the cysteine to the phenylalanine, the CDR3 is 12 residues long. Solely the CDR3 DNA is kept, with 36 bases framed from the first base. V is clipped by 4 bases and J by 6 bases, and the sequence between their germline boundaries is 11 bases long.

This clonotype was counted between two and nine times. The antigen it binds to is not known. The input lacks base qualities; no much larger clone sits a single base away. This clonotype originated in a woman aged 55-70 years with Graves' hyperthyroidism. The sample taken for sequencing was blood. The chain is assembled from TRBV5-1 and TRBJ2-7; the D gene is tentatively TRBD1 or TRBD2, each matching 5 bases. The DNA reads as follows: TGCGCCAGCAGCACGGGACCCCCCGAGCAGTACTTC. Protein translation: CASSTGPPEQYF.